A single sample is the source of the 10 T cell receptor beta chains below, sequenced in a study of blood T cell repertoires in COVID-19. Assay: immunoSEQ multiplex PCR; the TCRdb copy retains only in-frame clones and omits some. Counted here are 140,000 to 150,000 clones, approximately 80% occurring once; the ten biggest clones make up around 16%. The specimen sequenced was peripheral blood. These receptors were taken from a man aged 50-59 years with acute or convalescent COVID-19.

The genes are TRBV19 and TRBJ2-5, with TRBD1 matching 8 bases. This CDR3 region has 16 residues. V gave up 5 bases and J gave up 4 bases; unmatched junction bases: 12. Per the germline V gene, CDR1 is LNHDA and CDR2 is SQIVND (reference sequence). CDR3 residues: CASSRGQGNFGETQYF. As DNA, the CDR3 is TGTGCCAGTAGTCGCGGACAGGGCAATTTTGGAGAGACCCAGTACTTC. The entire variable domain, with the rest obtained from reference TRBV19 and TRBJ2-5, is as follows: DGGITQSPKYLFRKEGQNVTLSCEQNLNHDAMYWYRQDPGQGLRLIYYSQIVNDFQKGDIAEGYSVSREKKESFPLTVTSAQKNPTAFYLCASSRGQGNFGETQYFGPGTRLLVL.

The genes are TRBV3-1 (or the pseudogene TRBV3-2) and TRBJ2-2, with 13 bases lining up with TRBD2. V lost 4 bases and J lost 2; bases outside the gene matches: 4. The CDR3 has 17 residues. In germline, CDR1 is LGHDT, CDR2 YNNKEL (reference sequence). The CDR3 region is CASSPGLAGQNTGELFF. CDR3 coding DNA: TGTGCCAGCAGCCCGGGACTAGCGGGGCAAAACACCGGGGAGCTGTTTTTT.

The chain joins TRBV5-8 to TRBJ2-3, with D perhaps TRBD1 (7 bases). The length of the CDR3 is 16 residues. From germline, CDR1 is SGHTS and CDR2 YDEGEE. The V end was cut by 0 bases, the J end by 5 bases, with 16 bases between. CDR3 sequence (DNA): TGTGCCAGCAGCTTGGAGGCAGGGGGGAATGTAGATACGCAGTATTTT. Its protein is CASSLEAGGNVDTQYF.

This clone was seen only a few times. V and J are TRBV28 and TRBJ1-2; TRBD1 matches at 7 bases. J gave up 0 bases and V 6 bases, and 1 base lay outside the gene matches. This CDR3 spans 13 amino acids. CDR1 is MDHEN and CDR2 is SYDVKM in the germline V gene. Written as DNA, the CDR3 is TGTGCCAGCAGGCAGGGGGCTAACTATGGCTACACCTTC. Translated, it gives CASRQGANYGYTF.

V usage is TRBV9 and J usage is TRBJ2-2; 7 bases agree with TRBD1. Germline V gives CDR1 SGDLS, CDR2 YYNGEE. V gave up 3 bases and J gave up 1 base; unmatched junction bases: 3. CDR3 size: 15 residues. CDR3 bases: TGTGCCAGCAGCGCCCGACAGGGGAACACCGGGGAGCTGTTTTTT. It specifies CASSARQGNTGELFF. Full variable domain (outside the CDR3, taken from reference TRBV9 and TRBJ2-2): DSGVTQTPKHLITATGQRVTLRCSPRSGDLSVYWYQQSLDQGLQFLIQYYNGEERAKGNILERFSAQQFPDLHSELNLSSLELGDSALYFCASSARQGNTGELFFGEGSRLTVL.

The CDR3 spells CASSPLEGARGTGELFF. Written as DNA, the CDR3 is TGTGCCAGCAGTCCCTTAGAAGGGGCGCGTGGCACCGGGGAGCTGTTTTTT. The V call is TRBV6-4, the J call TRBJ2-2, with a possible D match to TRBD1 (5 bases). The CDR3 runs to 17 residues. V was pared by 5 bases and J by 4 bases, with 20 bases between. Germline V gene data show CDR1 as MRHNA and CDR2 as SNTAGT.

The chain couples TRBV23-1 to TRBJ1-2; 7 nucleotides match TRBD1. TRBV23-1 is treated as an ORF (open reading frame) with a function not yet certain. The trim removed 6 bases at V and 4 bases at J, leaving 14 bases unmatched. The CDR3 is 16 amino acids. The DNA for the CDR3 is TGCGCCAGCAGCCCTCGTCAGGGGGAAGGTGGCTATGGCTACACCTTC. Protein product: CASSPRQGEGGYGYTF.

This chain uses TRBV27 with TRBJ2-1; the D gene is possibly TRBD1 (6 bases). This CDR3 has 15 amino acids. The V gene's germline CDR1 is MNHEY and CDR2 SMNVEV (reference sequence). The ends were cut back, 7 bases at V and 3 bases at J, with 16 bases in the middle. The CDR3, as DNA: TGTGCCAGCAAATGGGACAACACGGACTACAATGAGCAGTTCTTC. Translation gives CASKWDNTDYNEQFF.

The chain links TRBV30 to TRBJ2-1; D ambiguous. CDR3 size: 14 residues. The germline V gene has CDR1 GTSNPN and CDR2 SVGIG (reference sequence). V shed 2 bases and J shed 0 bases, with 8 bases lying between them. CDR3 coding DNA: TGTGCCTGGAGTTCTAGGAGCTCCTACAATGAGCAGTTCTTC. Residues: CAWSSRSSYNEQFF. Drawing the rest from reference TRBV30 and TRBJ2-1, the complete variable domain is SQTIHQWPATLVQPVGSPLSLECTVEGTSNPNLYWYRQAAGRGLQLLFYSVGIGQISSEVPQNLSASRPQDRQFILSSKKLLLSDSGFYLCAWSSRSSYNEQFFGPGTRLTVL.

The CDR3 is CASSGPGDLGYGYTF. CDR3 bases: TGTGCCAGCAGTGGACCGGGGGACCTGGGCTATGGCTACACCTTC. This chain uses TRBV28 with TRBJ1-2, with D perhaps matching TRBD1 (5 bases). V was shortened by 5 bases and J by 4 bases, with 17 bases between the two germline ends. The CDR3 extends over 15 amino acids. Germline V lookup: CDR1 MDHEN, CDR2 SYDVKM.